This T cell receptor beta chain was captured in a study of blood T cells in healthy people across ages. CDR3 length: 14 amino acids. Germline-derived CDR1 and CDR2 are DFQATT and SNEGSKA (reference sequence). It was with a sample-barcoded 5' primer and a J-beta primer mix that a second PCR of about 6 to 12 cycles was run. TCRdb passed the 5' RACE reads through MiXCR, listing each CDR3 protein once. This table has approximately 1,000,000 distinct CDR3 sequences, more than 40% appearing once. This rearrangement joins TRBV20-1 to TRBJ2-5, with 8 bases identical to TRBD2. The DNA end favors TRBJ2-7, so the J call may be wrong. The TCR sequence derives from a woman aged 60-75 years in good health. Sample: blood. The CDR3, as DNA: TGCAGTGCCACCCCATTGGTTGCGGGAGGCGAGCAGTACTTC. Protein: CSATPLVAGGEQYF.